This TCR beta chain came from a study of T cell responses to AZD1222 COVID-19 vaccine. Assay used: immunoSEQ multiplex PCR; TCRdb lists only in-frame clones, some missing. The sample holds about 99,000 clones, roughly nine tenths seen once. Germline values: CDR1 KGHDR, CDR2 SFDVKD. The ends lost 0 bases at V and 0 bases at J; junction bases unmatched: 8. CDR3 size: 19 residues. The V gene is TRBV24-1, the J gene TRBJ2-1, with 9 bases that match TRBD1. The sequences come from peripheral blood, collected 28 days after the second dose of the MenACWY control vaccine. This TCR was recovered from an adult who received the MenACWY meningococcal vaccine as a control. The CDR3 reads CATSDLVGQGPSSYNEQFF. The CDR3 bases are TGTGCCACCAGTGATTTGGTGGGACAGGGCCCCAGCTCCTACAATGAGCAGTTCTTC.